The present T cell receptor beta chain was sequenced within a study of OX40 agonist ivuxolimab in advanced cancers. Background on the whole study: The costimulatory receptor OX40 (CD134) was targeted by ivuxolimab, a fully human IgG2 agonistic monoclonal antibody. Intravenous ivuxolimab was administered to patients every 2 weeks at six dose levels: 0.01, 0.1, 0.3, 1.5, 3 and 10 mg/kg. The dose-escalation cohort was about 83% male with a mean age of approximately 60 years, ranging from roughly 20 to 80. Partial responses occurred in three dose-escalation patients, of whom one had hepatocellular carcinoma and two had cutaneous melanoma. The monotherapy dose-escalation portion (N of about 49 patients) of the phase I ivuxolimab trial is reported in the paper. Prior anti-PD-1, anti-PD-L1 or anti-CTLA-4 therapy was permitted, and checkpoint inhibitors had been received by more than 35% of dose-escalation patients. The purpose of peripheral TCRbeta sequencing was to test whether ivuxolimab changed TCR sequence diversity and led to clonal T-cell expansion. Of the approximately 50 dose-escalation patients, hepatocellular carcinoma was present in about 20, melanoma in around 15, renal cell carcinoma in 9 and head and neck cancer in 9. What the study reported, not specific to this receptor: Clonal expansion of both CD4+ and CD8+ blood T cells was observed from baseline to week 6 at doses 0.1 to 3.0 mg/kg. Low levels of normalized T-cell clonal expansion were also seen in some patients who did not respond. On average, CD8+ T cells showed more expanded clones than CD4+ T cells after ivuxolimab. Partial responders in the 0.1-3.0 mg/kg groups had among the lowest normalized peripheral clonal expansion, especially among CD8+ T cells. Antigen specificity was not determined for the clonally expanded peripheral T cells.

Patients with autoimmune disease history or receiving systemic immunosuppression were excluded from the trial. Peripheral blood for TCR sequencing was collected from all dose cohorts at baseline, on cycle 4 day 1, and on cycle 7 day 1. The samples were taken from a phase I, first-in-human, multicenter, open-label dose-escalation trial of ivuxolimab. Adults with locally advanced or metastatic melanoma, renal cell, hepatocellular, or head and neck squamous cell carcinoma were enrolled in the trial. Before TCR sequencing, CD4+ T cells and CD8+ T cells from peripheral blood were sorted into separate populations. To sequence the TCRbeta CDR3 region, genomic DNA was isolated from the sorted cells. The immunoSEQ Assay was used to sequence the TCRbeta CDR3 regions. This immuneACCESS table, as held by TCRdb, lists in-frame sequences with V and J called but not all clones. Of the missing ones, under half trace to an unresolved V gene in checked studies; the others have no known cause. The sample includes 38,000 or so clones, with roughly 86% observed a single time. The ten largest clonotypes hold roughly 3.6% of the sample.

Note on this clone: Its cognate antigen has yet to be identified. There are no base qualities to consult, and no much larger clone falls within one base.

Sequencing used CD4+ or CD8+ T cells sorted from blood, obtained in a trial of the OX40 agonist ivuxolimab. The source of this sequence is an adult with an advanced solid tumor such as melanoma, head and neck, liver or kidney cancer.

The CDR3 protein is CASSPDRQSNYGYTF. The DNA sequence is given as TGTGCCAGCTCACCAGACAGGCAGTCTAACTATGGCTACACCTTC. This chain is built from TRBV18 and TRBJ1-2, with a tentative D gene TRBD1 over 6 matching bases. Reading from cysteine to phenylalanine, the CDR3 counts 15 amino acids. Just CDR3 DNA is preserved here, 45 bases in frame from base 1. For CDR1 and CDR2, the germline V gene lists KGHSH and LQKENI. V sheds 2 bases and J sheds 0 bases, leaving 10 bases between their ends.